The present TCR beta chain was sequenced within a study of T cell repertoires in cytomegalovirus infection. As to this clonotype: Its antigen remains unknown.

TCRdb re-called the reads through MiXCR, storing one row per CDR3 protein. There are about 440,000 distinct CDR3 sequences in the sample; 30% to 40% occur only once, and roughly 15% lies in the top ten. Study-level results: Within the response measured ex vivo, HLA-C-restricted CMV-specific TCR beta clonotypes were dominant. Carriers of CMV and the relevant HLA type were discriminated by public TCR beta frequency.

Sequencing input: PBMCs. The receptor was derived from a human donor in good health (CMV status not recorded). Some clones in this sample may be carry-over from other donors' samples.

The CDR3 DNA follows: TGTGCCAGCAGCCAAGTGGCCAGTAACTATGGCTACACCTTC. Its translation: CASSQVASNYGYTF. The V and J genes are TRBV14 and TRBJ1-2; D not resolved. Between the trimmed V and J ends, which lost 1 base and 1 base, there was a span of 7 bases. Germline V gene lookup returns CDR1 SGHDN and CDR2 FVKESK. The CDR3 contains 14 residues.